This T cell receptor beta chain stems from a study of T cell responses to AZD1222 COVID-19 vaccine. The CDR3 totals 14 residues. Germline CDR1 is SGHNT and CDR2 is YENEEA. V shed 4 bases, J shed 5 bases, and the junction held 4 bases outside the gene matches. The study's findings and limits: Close to half of all spike-specific TCRs reportedly target regions of the variants that are unmutated.

The assay was immunoSEQ multiplex PCR, and TCRdb's table has in-frame clones only and misses some. Here the sample spans 140,000 or so clones, roughly 94% being singletons. For this clone: No antigen is known for it.

Sample: peripheral blood, taken on day 0 of AZD1222 vaccination. The chain combines TRBV11-3 with TRBJ2-2; 7 nucleotides line up with TRBD1. The source of this sequence is an adult in good health. CDR3 sequence reads: CASSSRQGTGELFF. Here the CDR3 DNA reads TGTGCCAGCAGCTCCCGACAGGGAACCGGGGAGCTGTTTTTT. The whole variable domain, remainder taken from reference TRBV11-3 and TRBJ2-2, is EAGVVQSPRYKIIEKKQPVAFWCNPISGHNTLYWYLQNLGQGPELLIRYENEEAVDDSQLPKDRFSAERLKGVDSTLKIQPAELGDSAVYLCASSSRQGTGELFFGEGSRLTVL.